This T cell receptor (beta chain) was captured by sequencing in a study of OX40 agonist ivuxolimab in advanced cancers. The germline V gene encodes CDR1 SQVTM and CDR2 ANQGSEA. The CDR3 is made up of 14 amino acids. Trimming pared 2 bases from V and 1 base from J, leaving 12 bases between. The assay was immunoSEQ multiplex PCR, and TCRdb's table has in-frame clones only and misses some. The sample contains approximately 76,000 clones, around 85% of which appear only once. This clonotype originated in an adult with an advanced solid tumor such as melanoma, head and neck, liver or kidney cancer. The sequences come from CD4+ or CD8+ T cells sorted from blood, collected in a trial of the OX40 agonist ivuxolimab. The gene calls are TRBV29-1 and TRBJ2-7; D remains unclear. The CDR3 protein is CSVETDKPSYEQYF. In DNA, the CDR3 is TGCAGCGTTGAAACTGACAAGCCATCCTACGAGCAGTACTTC.